This T cell receptor (beta chain) was observed in a study of T-cell memory formation after mild COVID-19. As for the study in general: There were largely donor-specific TCR clusters.

Employing constant-segment primers, 5'RACE generated TCR alpha and TCR beta cDNA libraries bearing sample barcodes and UMIs. TCRdb re-called the 5' RACE reads with MiXCR, one entry per CDR3 protein. The sample includes about 400,000 distinct CDR3 sequences, 24% of them seen just once. The receptor comes from an adult woman who had mild COVID-19 (a few samples of this study predate the infection). Cell type and time point are not known. The sample comprised PBMCs or a T cell subset sorted from them (not recorded which).

CDR3 nucleotides: TGTGCCAGCAGCCACGACGAAGTATGGCCCCAGCATTTT. Translation: CASSHDEVWPQHF. The gene calls are TRBV7-9 and TRBJ1-5; D is unclear. This CDR3 has 13 residues. V was shortened by 5 bases and J by 9 bases, with 14 bases between the two germline ends. CDR1 SEHNR and CDR2 FQNEAQ come from the germline V gene (reference sequence). Full variable domain (rest looked up from reference TRBV7-9 and TRBJ1-5): DTGVSQNPRHKITKRGQNVTFRCDPISEHNRLYWYRQTLGQGPEFLTYFQNEAQLEKSRLLSDRFSAERPKGSFSTLEIQRTEQGDSAMYLCASSHDEVWPQHFGDGTRLSIL.